This passage covers 26 T cell receptor beta chains from one sample sequenced in a study of blood T cell repertoires in COVID-19. Generated by immunoSEQ multiplex PCR, the TCRdb table keeps only in-frame clones and is missing some. The table includes 180,000 or so clones, around 85% detected once. The sequencing sample was made of peripheral blood. These receptors all come from a man aged 50-59 years who had recovered from COVID-19.

The CDR3 nucleotides are TGTGCCAGCAGTGACGAGGTTGGGTTGACAGGGACTGGCTACACCTTC. It yields the protein CASSDEVGLTGTGYTF. The V gene is TRBV6-4, the J gene TRBJ1-2; 7 bases align to TRBD1. The CDR3 extends over 16 amino acids. V was pared by 2 bases and J by 7 bases, with 13 bases of the junction left unmatched. Germline-derived CDR1 and CDR2 are MRHNA and SNTAGT.

V gene TRBV13 combines with J gene TRBJ2-1, with 13 bases aligning to TRBD2. Germline values: CDR1 PRHDT, CDR2 FYEKMQ (reference sequence). With 0 bases clipped from V and 5 bases from J, the junction kept 4 bases outside the gene matches. The CDR3 extends over 17 amino acids. The CDR3 spells CASSLGLGLAGDNEQFF. The CDR3 coding sequence is TGTGCCAGCAGCTTAGGCCTTGGACTAGCGGGAGACAATGAGCAGTTCTTC.

This clone was picked up one time. The chain combines TRBV5-8 with TRBJ2-3; the D is unclear. From germline, CDR1 is SGHTS and CDR2 YDEGEE. The CDR3 runs to 14 residues. V was clipped by 4 bases and J by 0 bases, with 9 bases between them. The CDR3 nucleotides read TGTGCCAGCAGCCTGGTCACTAGCACAGATACGCAGTATTTT. It codes for CASSLVTSTDTQYF.

This chain connects TRBV6-8 to TRBJ2-1; TRBD2 agrees at 9 bases. V lost 2 bases and J lost 0; bases outside the gene matches: 17. The CDR3 runs to 21 residues. The V gene's germline CDR1 is MNHGY and CDR2 SAAAGT. CDR3 coding DNA: TGTGCCAGCAGTTACGAGGAGGCGGGAGGGCCATCATTTAGCTCCTACAATGAGCAGTTCTTC. Translating gives CASSYEEAGGPSFSSYNEQFF.

This clone was recorded once. The rearrangement uses TRBV29-1 and TRBJ1-1; a possible D gene is TRBD1 (6 bases). The V gene lost 1 base and the J gene lost 3 bases, with 12 bases spanning the gap. Germline V gives CDR1 SQVTM, CDR2 ANQGSEA. The CDR3 has 14 residues. The CDR3 bases are TGCAGCGTTGAAGCTAGGACAGCTTACACTGAAGCTTTCTTT. It encodes CSVEARTAYTEAFF.

This sequence joins TRBV3-1 (or the pseudogene TRBV3-2) and TRBJ1-4; TRBD1 aligns across 9 bases. Unmatched junction bases numbered 3, after V lost 1 base and J lost 6 bases. Germline loops: CDR1 LGHDT, CDR2 YNNKEL (reference sequence). This CDR3 region has 15 residues. The CDR3: CASSQGDRGYEKLFF. CDR3 nucleotide sequence: TGTGCCAGCAGCCAAGGCGACAGGGGGTATGAAAAACTGTTTTTT.

V usage is TRBV11-2 and J usage is TRBJ1-1; D might be TRBD1 (6 bases). V was clipped by 8 bases and J by 4 bases, with 14 bases between them. The CDR3 loop spans 13 amino acids. Looked up from germline, CDR1 is SGHAT and CDR2 is FQNNGV. In DNA form, the CDR3 reads TGTGCCAGCCGAGGCGTCAGGGGCACTGAAGCTTTCTTT. This translates into CASRGVRGTEAFF. Looking up the rest from reference TRBV11-2 and TRBJ1-1 gives the full variable domain: EAGVAQSPRYKIIEKRQSVAFWCNPISGHATLYWYQQILGQGPKLLIQFQNNGVVDDSQLPKDRFSAERLKGVDSTLKIQPAKLEDSAVYLCASRGVRGTEAFFGQGTRLTVV.

The rearrangement uses TRBV28 and TRBJ2-5; 9 bases are a match to TRBD1. Looked up from germline, CDR1 is MDHEN and CDR2 is SYDVKM. CDR3 length: 14 residues. The V gene end was trimmed by 7 bases and the J gene end by 5 bases; junction bases not matched to a gene: 8. CDR3: CASTPQGAVETQYF. The CDR3 DNA sequence: TGTGCCAGCACCCCACAGGGGGCTGTGGAGACCCAGTACTTC.

The genes are TRBV7-2 and TRBJ2-5; D might be TRBD2 (5 bases). Deletions cut 0 bases from V and 1 base from J, with 18 bases between. Germline V gene sequence: CDR1 SGHTA, CDR2 FQGNSA. The CDR3 sequence is 18 residues long. The CDR3 region has the DNA TGTGCCAGCAGCTTAGCGGTCCACGTCGGGGTCCCCCAAGAGACCCAGTACTTC. Residues: CASSLAVHVGVPQETQYF.

The chain recombines TRBV15 with TRBJ2-3; the match to TRBD1 covers 8 bases. After removal of 5 bases from V and 0 bases from J, the junction contained 13 bases not matched to a gene. CDR1 is LNHNV, CDR2 YYDKDF, per germline (reference sequence). This CDR3 has 18 amino acids. CDR3 loop: CATSENLKQGVSTDTQYF. The CDR3 coding sequence is TGTGCCACCAGCGAAAATCTGAAACAGGGGGTGAGCACAGATACGCAGTATTTT.

This rearrangement joins TRBV7-9 to TRBJ2-3; possibly TRBD1 for D (5 bases). The germline CDR1 and CDR2 sequences are SEHNR and FQNEAQ (reference sequence). V lost 2 bases and J lost 6, with 12 bases in between. This CDR3 comprises 14 residues. The CDR3 DNA reads as TGTGCCAGCAGCTTAAGCCAACAGGCTGATACGCAGTATTTT. This codes for CASSLSQQADTQYF.

This chain links TRBV4-2 with TRBJ2-1; a possible D gene is TRBD2 (5 bases). The CDR3 spans 18 residues. The V end lost 3 bases, the J end lost 6 bases, and 24 bases lay between the germline ends. Germline CDR1 and CDR2: LGHNA and YNFKEQ. The CDR3 DNA sequence: TGTGCCAGCAGCCAGCCTCAAATTGGAGTAGCGTTGGTCAATGAGCAGTTCTTC. Translation gives CASSQPQIGVALVNEQFF.

V and J are TRBV27 and TRBJ2-7; 8 positions match TRBD2. CDR1 MNHEY and CDR2 SMNVEV come from the germline V gene (reference sequence). The CDR3 spans 17 residues. V lost 8 bases to trimming and J lost 6 bases; unmatched junction nucleotides: 21. The CDR3 nucleotides are TGTGCCAGCCACACCAAGATGCCCCGGAGCGGGAGCAGCGAGCAGTACTTC. It is translated as CASHTKMPRSGSSEQYF.

The chain carries TRBV27 and TRBJ2-7, with TRBD2 identical over 13 bases. The germline V gene encodes CDR1 MNHEY and CDR2 SMNVEV (reference sequence). The length of the CDR3 is 16 residues. The ends lost 4 bases at V and 6 bases at J; junction bases unmatched: 9. The CDR3 here is CASSSLAGGPSTEQYF. The DNA of the CDR3 is TGTGCCAGCAGTTCACTAGCGGGAGGGCCTAGTACCGAGCAGTACTTC.

The rearrangement links TRBV11-3 to TRBJ2-1, with TRBD2 matching 9 bases. Germline V gene lookup returns CDR1 SGHNT and CDR2 YENEEA. CDR3 length: 16 residues. The V gene end was trimmed by 1 base and the J gene end by 3 bases; junction bases not matched to a gene: 4. The CDR3 spells CASSLGSTSGYNEQFF. The DNA of the CDR3 is TGTGCCAGCAGCTTAGGTTCGACTAGCGGCTACAATGAGCAGTTCTTC.

V and J are TRBV11-3 and TRBJ2-7; D perhaps matches TRBD2 (5 bases). V was clipped by 3 bases and J by 0 bases, with 6 bases between them. CDR1 is SGHNT, CDR2 YENEEA, per germline. The CDR3 has 13 amino acids. The CDR3 reads CASSFGDSYEQYF. DNA of the CDR3: TGTGCCAGCAGCTTCGGGGACTCCTACGAGCAGTACTTC.

The chain couples TRBV5-5 to TRBJ2-2, with 11 bases matching TRBD2. V lost 0 bases to trimming and J lost 6 bases; unmatched junction nucleotides: 7. Germline assignment: CDR1 SGHKS and CDR2 YYEKEE (reference sequence). This CDR3 spans 17 amino acids. The CDR3 sequence: CASSLGGTSGGPGELFF. For the CDR3, the DNA is TGTGCCAGCAGCTTGGGAGGGACTAGCGGAGGGCCCGGGGAGCTGTTTTTT.

V and J are TRBV7-2 and TRBJ1-2, with D possibly matching TRBD1 (5 bases). Trimming removed 5 bases at V and 4 bases at J, with 17 bases between. From germline, CDR1 is SGHTA and CDR2 FQGNSA. The CDR3 extends over 15 amino acids. The CDR3 sequence: CASSPYRGEVYGYTF. CDR3 DNA: TGTGCCAGCAGCCCCTATCGAGGGGAGGTCTATGGCTACACCTTC.

The chain combines TRBV27 with TRBJ2-3, with 14 bases lining up with TRBD2. V lost 5 bases and J lost 1; bases outside the gene matches: 5. The CDR3 length is 17 residues. CDR1 and CDR2 (germline): MNHEY, SMNVEV (reference sequence). CDR3 region: CASSPGLAGVRTDTQYF. For the CDR3, the DNA is TGTGCCAGCAGTCCGGGACTAGCGGGAGTGCGCACAGATACGCAGTATTTT.

The rearrangement uses TRBV7-6 and TRBJ2-1; D not resolved. The germline V gene has CDR1 SGHVS and CDR2 FNYEAQ. The CDR3 totals 13 residues. Trimming removed 2 bases from V and 6 bases from J, with 8 bases in between. The CDR3 here is CASSLQSPNEQFF. The DNA of the CDR3 is TGTGCCAGCAGCTTACAGTCCCCCAATGAGCAGTTCTTC.

This chain joins TRBV28 and TRBJ1-3; D call uncertain. Germline V gene lookup returns CDR1 MDHEN and CDR2 SYDVKM. CDR3 length: 14 amino acids. Trimming left V 3 bases short and J 4 bases short, with 10 bases between. The DNA of the CDR3 is TGTGCCAGCAGTTTGGGCGGGAGGGGAAACACCATATATTTT. Protein sequence: CASSLGGRGNTIYF.

The chain has TRBV19 and TRBJ1-5, with D possibly being TRBD1 (5 bases). Germline V gene data show CDR1 as LNHDA and CDR2 as SQIVND (reference sequence). The CDR3 runs to 17 residues. The V gene lost 1 base and the J gene lost 5 bases, with 18 bases spanning the gap. Written as DNA, the CDR3 is TGTGCCAGTAGTATAGTATATTGGGGGGGAGGGGATCAGCCCCAGCATTTT. Protein: CASSIVYWGGGDQPQHF. The full variable domain, rest sourced from reference TRBV19 and TRBJ1-5, is DGGITQSPKYLFRKEGQNVTLSCEQNLNHDAMYWYRQDPGQGLRLIYYSQIVNDFQKGDIAEGYSVSREKKESFPLTVTSAQKNPTAFYLCASSIVYWGGGDQPQHFGDGTRLSIL.

V gene TRBV7-8 combines with J gene TRBJ2-4; no definite D call. The ends were cut back, 1 base at V and 4 bases at J, with 11 bases in the middle. The CDR3 loop spans 15 amino acids. Germline V gene sequence: CDR1 SGHVS, CDR2 FQNEAQ. This CDR3 is CASSLEVRRKNIQYF. CDR3 sequence (DNA): TGTGCCAGCAGCTTAGAAGTACGCAGGAAAAACATTCAGTACTTC.

CDR3 sequence reads: CASSSGLLVQYF. CDR3 in DNA: TGTGCCAGCAGCTCCGGACTACTGGTGCAGTACTTC. The chain recombines TRBV7-9 with TRBJ2-7; a possible D gene is TRBD2 (6 bases). The CDR3 consists of 12 residues. Germline V gene sequence: CDR1 SEHNR, CDR2 FQNEAQ (reference sequence). The germline V and J ends were trimmed by 4 bases and 9 bases, with 13 bases remaining between them.

The chain employs TRBV29-1 and TRBJ2-7; 10 nucleotides line up with TRBD1. CDR1 is SQVTM and CDR2 is ANQGSEA in the germline V gene. V lost 6 bases, J lost 3 bases, and 17 bases stayed unmatched. The length of the CDR3 is 17 residues. The DNA of the CDR3 is TGCAGCGTCAGCAACTTAGACAGGGGGCTAGCGTTCTACGAGCAGTACTTC. Translation: CSVSNLDRGLAFYEQYF.

In its sample, this clone was seen once. The V and J genes are TRBV10-3 and TRBJ1-2; no firm D call. V lost 6 bases, J lost 3 bases, and 11 bases lay in between. CDR3 length equals 13 residues. Germline loops: CDR1 ENHRY, CDR2 SYGVKD. CDR3 bases: TGTGCCATCAGCCCCAACAGTGACTATGGCTACACCTTC. The encoded protein is CAISPNSDYGYTF.